The clone carrying this T cell receptor beta chain has just a few counts. Generated by immunoSEQ multiplex PCR, the TCRdb table keeps only in-frame clones and is missing some. Of some 110,000 clones in the sample, 70% to 85% were seen once. This specimen belongs to a study of blood T cell repertoires in COVID-19. Study in general: Some COVID-19 samples were acute and others convalescent; all came from the United States, Italy and Spain. PBMCs, B-cell-depleted T cells, or T cells were the source of the cDNA or gDNA that made up the material.

This CDR3 region has 14 residues. V lost 5 bases and J lost 7, with 12 bases in between. Germline lookup yields CDR1 SGHAT and CDR2 FQNNGV. The sequenced sample consisted of peripheral blood. The gene calls are TRBV11-2 and TRBJ1-6; TRBD1 is a possible D gene (5 bases). The TCR sequence derives from a woman over 75 with active or convalescent COVID-19. The CDR3 DNA sequence: TGTGCCAGCAGCGTGGGGCAGCCCAATTCACCCCTCCACTTT. Translation: CASSVGQPNSPLHF.